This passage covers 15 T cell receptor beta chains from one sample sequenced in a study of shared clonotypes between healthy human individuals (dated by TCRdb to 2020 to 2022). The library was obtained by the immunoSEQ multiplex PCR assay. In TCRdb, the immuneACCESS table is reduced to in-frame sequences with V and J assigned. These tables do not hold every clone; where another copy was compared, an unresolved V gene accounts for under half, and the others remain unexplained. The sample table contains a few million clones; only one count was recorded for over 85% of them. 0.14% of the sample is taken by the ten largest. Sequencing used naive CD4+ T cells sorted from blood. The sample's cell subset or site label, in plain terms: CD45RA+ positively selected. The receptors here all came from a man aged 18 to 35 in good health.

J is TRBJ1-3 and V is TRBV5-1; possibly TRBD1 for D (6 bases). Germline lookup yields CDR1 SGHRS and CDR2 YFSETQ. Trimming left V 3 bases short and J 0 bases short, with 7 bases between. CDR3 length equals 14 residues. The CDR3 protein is CASSWDNSGNTIYF. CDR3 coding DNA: TGCGCCAGCAGCTGGGACAACTCTGGAAACACCATATATTTT.

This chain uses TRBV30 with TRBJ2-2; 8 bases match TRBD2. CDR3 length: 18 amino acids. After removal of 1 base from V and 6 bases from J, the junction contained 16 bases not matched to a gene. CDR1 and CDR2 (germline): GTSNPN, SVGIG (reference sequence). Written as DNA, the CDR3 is TGTGCCTGGAGTGCGAACGGGAGGGGCGGAGGTAGCGCCGGGGAGCTGTTTTTT. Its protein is CAWSANGRGGGSAGELFF.

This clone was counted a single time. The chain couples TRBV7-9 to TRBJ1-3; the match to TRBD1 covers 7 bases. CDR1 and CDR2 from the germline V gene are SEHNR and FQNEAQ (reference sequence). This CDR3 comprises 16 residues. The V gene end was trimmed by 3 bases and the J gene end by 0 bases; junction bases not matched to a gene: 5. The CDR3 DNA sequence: TGTGCCAGCAGCTTTCGACAGGGAATCTCTGGAAACACCATATATTTT. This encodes CASSFRQGISGNTIYF.

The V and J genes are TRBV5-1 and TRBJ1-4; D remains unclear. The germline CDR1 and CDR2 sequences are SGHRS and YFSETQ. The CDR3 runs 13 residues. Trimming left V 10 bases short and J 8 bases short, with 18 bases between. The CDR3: CAGRQQPGEKLFF. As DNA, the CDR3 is TGCGCCGGACGACAACAGCCCGGAGAAAAACTGTTTTTT.

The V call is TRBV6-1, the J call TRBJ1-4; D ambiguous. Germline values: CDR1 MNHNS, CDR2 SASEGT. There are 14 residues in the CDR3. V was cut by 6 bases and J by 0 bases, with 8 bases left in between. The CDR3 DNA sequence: TGTGCCAGCAGGGAGGATACAACTAATGAAAAACTGTTTTTT. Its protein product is CASREDTTNEKLFF.

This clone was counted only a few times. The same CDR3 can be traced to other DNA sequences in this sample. This CDR3 is CASSYLVNTEAFF. The CDR3 nucleotides read TGTGCCAGCAGTTACTTAGTGAACACTGAAGCTTTCTTT. The V call is TRBV6-5, the J call TRBJ1-1, with D uncertain. The CDR3 loop spans 13 amino acids. Trimming cost V 1 base and J 0 bases, with 3 bases left between them. The V gene's germline CDR1 is MNHEY and CDR2 SVGAGI.

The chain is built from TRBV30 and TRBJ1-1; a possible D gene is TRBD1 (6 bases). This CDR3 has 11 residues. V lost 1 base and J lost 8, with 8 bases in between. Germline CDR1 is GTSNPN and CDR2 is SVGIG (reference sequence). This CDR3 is CAWSAGVEAFF. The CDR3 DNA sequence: TGTGCCTGGAGTGCAGGGGTAGAAGCTTTCTTT.

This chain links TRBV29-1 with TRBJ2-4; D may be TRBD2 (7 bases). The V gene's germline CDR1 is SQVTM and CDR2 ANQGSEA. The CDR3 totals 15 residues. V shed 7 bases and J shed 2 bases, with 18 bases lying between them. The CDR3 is CSATGGGGTKNIQYF. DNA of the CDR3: TGCAGCGCTACGGGCGGGGGCGGAACCAAAAACATTCAGTACTTC.

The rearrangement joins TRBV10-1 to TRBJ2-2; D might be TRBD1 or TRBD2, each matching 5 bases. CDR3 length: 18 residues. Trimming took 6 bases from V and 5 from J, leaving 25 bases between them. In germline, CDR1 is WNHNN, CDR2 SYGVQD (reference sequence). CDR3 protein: CASSPTGTPAGWTGELFF. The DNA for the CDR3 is TGCGCCAGCAGCCCCACCGGGACCCCGGCTGGGTGGACCGGGGAGCTGTTTTTT.

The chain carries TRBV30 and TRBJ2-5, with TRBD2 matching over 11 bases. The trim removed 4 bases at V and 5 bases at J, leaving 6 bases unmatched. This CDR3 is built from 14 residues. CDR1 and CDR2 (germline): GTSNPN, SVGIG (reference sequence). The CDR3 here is CAWKTSGSAETQYF. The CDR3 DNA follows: TGTGCCTGGAAAACTAGCGGGAGCGCGGAGACCCAGTACTTC.

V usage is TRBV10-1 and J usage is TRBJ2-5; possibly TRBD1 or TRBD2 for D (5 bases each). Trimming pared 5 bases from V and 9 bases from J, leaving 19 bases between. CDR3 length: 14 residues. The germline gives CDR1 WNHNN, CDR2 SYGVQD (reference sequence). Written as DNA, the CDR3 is TGCGCCAGCAGTCCCGGGACGCCCCAAGGGGCCCAGTACTTC. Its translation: CASSPGTPQGAQYF.

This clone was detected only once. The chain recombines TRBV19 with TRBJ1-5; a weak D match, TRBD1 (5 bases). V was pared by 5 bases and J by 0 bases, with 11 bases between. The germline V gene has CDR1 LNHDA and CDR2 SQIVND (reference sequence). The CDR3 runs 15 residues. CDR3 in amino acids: CASSQRGDSNQPQHF. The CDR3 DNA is TGTGCCAGTAGTCAGAGGGGCGATAGCAATCAGCCCCAGCATTTT.

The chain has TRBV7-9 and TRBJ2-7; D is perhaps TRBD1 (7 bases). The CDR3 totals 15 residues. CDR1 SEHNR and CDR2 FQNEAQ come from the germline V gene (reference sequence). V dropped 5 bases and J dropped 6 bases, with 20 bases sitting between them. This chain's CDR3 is CASSPPGRGVVEQYF. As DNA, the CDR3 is TGTGCCAGCAGCCCCCCTGGCAGGGGGGTGGTCGAGCAGTACTTC.

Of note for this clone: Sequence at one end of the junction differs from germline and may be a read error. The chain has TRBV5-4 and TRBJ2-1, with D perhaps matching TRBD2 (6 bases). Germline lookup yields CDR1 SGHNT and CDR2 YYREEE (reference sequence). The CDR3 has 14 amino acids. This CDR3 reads CASSQDWGVVEQFF. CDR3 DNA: TGCGCCAGCAGCCAAGATTGGGGGGTTGTTGAGCAGTTCTTC.

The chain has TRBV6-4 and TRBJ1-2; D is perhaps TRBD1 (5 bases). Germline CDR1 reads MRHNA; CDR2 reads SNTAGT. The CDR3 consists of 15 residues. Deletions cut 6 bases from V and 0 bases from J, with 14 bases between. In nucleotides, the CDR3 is TGTGCCAGCAGAATCAGGGACTTAGCTAACTATGGCTACACCTTC. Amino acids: CASRIRDLANYGYTF.